The clone carrying this TCR beta chain was counted between two and nine times. Antigen unknown. These data come from a study of CD8 T cell repertoires and HIV-1 epitope variants. Looking at the study overall: 1M T cells were kept uncultured as a baseline.

The CDR3 contains 14 residues. Germline-derived CDR1 and CDR2 are MDHEN and SYDVKM. The J segment lost 6 bases and the V segment lost 7 bases, leaving 9 bases of the junction unmatched. Sequencing of TCR beta CDR3 used immunoSEQ survey depth. Data came from immunoSEQ multiplex PCR; TCRdb stores just in-frame clones and leaves some out. The table includes about 2,500 clones, around 67% detected once. The chain is built from TRBV28 and TRBJ1-1; 9 positions agree with TRBD1. Sequences were obtained from cultured CD8+ T cells derived from PBMCs. The TCR was taken from a male donor with HIV. In nucleotides, the CDR3 is TGTGCCAGCACAATGGACAGGGGAACTTCTGAAGCTTTCTTT. Residues: CASTMDRGTSEAFF.